The table lists the clone carrying this TCR beta chain with a count of one. The antigen is undetermined. These donors were members of the roughly 120-subject validation cohort, a group separate from the approximately 620-subject first cohort. This sample is drawn from a study of cytomegalovirus exposure and HLA in healthy donors. Broader study findings: Most TCRs appeared rarely, but some public TCRs recurred in many donors. The TCR clusters that emerged in the first cohort tended, a later analysis found, to co-occur in the 120 or so validation repertoires. It was confirmed in vitro that a few of the CMV-associated chains were specific for CMV antigens.

The CDR3 length is 17 residues. Germline V CDR1 and CDR2: LNHNV, YYDKDF (reference sequence). The V end was cut by 0 bases, the J end by 0 bases, with 13 bases between. Sequenced by immunoSEQ multiplex PCR; TCRdb stores in-frame clones only, minus some. This sample has about 240,000 clones; approximately 86% occur once, and the top ten carry 0.95% to 1.5%. This receptor was obtained from a woman aged 25 to 39 in good health and CMV-seropositive. The V and J genes are TRBV15 and TRBJ2-3, with D maybe TRBD2 (6 bases). Sequences were obtained from PBMCs. The CDR3, as DNA: TGTGCCACCAGCAGAGATTTGGCTAGCGCGAGCACAGATACGCAGTATTTT. It translates to CATSRDLASASTDTQYF.